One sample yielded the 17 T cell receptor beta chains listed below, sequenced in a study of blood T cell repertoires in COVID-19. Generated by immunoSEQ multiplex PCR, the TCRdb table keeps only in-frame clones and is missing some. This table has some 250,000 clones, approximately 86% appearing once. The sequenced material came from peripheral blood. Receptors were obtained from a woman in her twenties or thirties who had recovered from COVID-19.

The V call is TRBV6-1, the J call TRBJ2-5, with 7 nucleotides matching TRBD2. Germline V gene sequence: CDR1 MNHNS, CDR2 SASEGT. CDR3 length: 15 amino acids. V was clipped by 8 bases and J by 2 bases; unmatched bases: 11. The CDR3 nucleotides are TGTGCCAGCTGGGGAGGGGACCCACTTCAAGAGACCCAGTACTTC. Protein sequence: CASWGGDPLQETQYF.

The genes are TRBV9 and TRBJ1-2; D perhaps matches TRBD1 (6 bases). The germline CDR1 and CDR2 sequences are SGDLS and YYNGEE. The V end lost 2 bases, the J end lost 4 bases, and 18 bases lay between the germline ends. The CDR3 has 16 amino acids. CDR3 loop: CASSVGWTALSYGYTF. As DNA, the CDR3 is TGTGCCAGCAGCGTGGGCTGGACAGCCTTAAGCTATGGCTACACCTTC. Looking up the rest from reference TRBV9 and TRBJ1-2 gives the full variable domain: DSGVTQTPKHLITATGQRVTLRCSPRSGDLSVYWYQQSLDQGLQFLIQYYNGEERAKGNILERFSAQQFPDLHSELNLSSLELGDSALYFCASSVGWTALSYGYTFGSGTRLTVV.

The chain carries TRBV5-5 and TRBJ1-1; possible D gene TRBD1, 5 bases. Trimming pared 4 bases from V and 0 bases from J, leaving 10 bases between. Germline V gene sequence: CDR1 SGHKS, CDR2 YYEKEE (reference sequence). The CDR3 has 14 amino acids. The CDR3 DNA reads TGTGCCAGCAGCCGGGGGGTCATGAACACTGAAGCTTTCTTT. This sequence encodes CASSRGVMNTEAFF.

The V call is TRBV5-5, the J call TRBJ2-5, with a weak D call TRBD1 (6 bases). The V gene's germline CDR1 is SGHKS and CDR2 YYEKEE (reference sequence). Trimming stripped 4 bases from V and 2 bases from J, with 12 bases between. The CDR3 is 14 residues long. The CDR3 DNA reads TGTGCCAGCAGCCCCTGGACAGTTCAAGAGACCCAGTACTTC. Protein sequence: CASSPWTVQETQYF.

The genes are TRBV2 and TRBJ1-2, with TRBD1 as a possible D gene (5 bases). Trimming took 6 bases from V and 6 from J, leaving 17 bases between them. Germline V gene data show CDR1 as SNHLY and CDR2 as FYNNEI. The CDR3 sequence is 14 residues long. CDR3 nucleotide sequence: TGTGCCAGCAGGGGGCAGGGCTTACGACATGGCTACACCTTC. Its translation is CASRGQGLRHGYTF.

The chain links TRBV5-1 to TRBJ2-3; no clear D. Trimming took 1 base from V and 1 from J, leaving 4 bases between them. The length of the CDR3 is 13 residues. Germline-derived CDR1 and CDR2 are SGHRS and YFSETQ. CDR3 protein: CASSLLGTDTQYF. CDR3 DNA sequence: TGCGCCAGCAGCTTGTTAGGCACAGATACGCAGTATTTT. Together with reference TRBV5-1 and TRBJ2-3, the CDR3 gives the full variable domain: KAGVTQTPRYLIKTRGQQVTLSCSPISGHRSVSWYQQTPGQGLQFLFEYFSETQRNKGNFPGRFSGRQFSNSRSEMNVSTLELGDSALYLCASSLLGTDTQYFGPGTRLTVL.

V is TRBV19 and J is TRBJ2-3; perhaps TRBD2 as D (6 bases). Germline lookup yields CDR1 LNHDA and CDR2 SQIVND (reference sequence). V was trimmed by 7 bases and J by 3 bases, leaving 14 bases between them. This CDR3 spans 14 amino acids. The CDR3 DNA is TGTGCCAGTACATCGGGGGAAGGGACAGATACGCAGTATTTT. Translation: CASTSGEGTDTQYF.

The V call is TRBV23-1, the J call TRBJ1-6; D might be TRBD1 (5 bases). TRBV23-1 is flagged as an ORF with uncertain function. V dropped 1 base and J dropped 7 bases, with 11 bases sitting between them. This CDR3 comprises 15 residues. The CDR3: CASSQFRAWNSPLHF. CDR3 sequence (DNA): TGCGCCAGCAGTCAATTCAGGGCGTGGAATTCACCCCTCCACTTT.

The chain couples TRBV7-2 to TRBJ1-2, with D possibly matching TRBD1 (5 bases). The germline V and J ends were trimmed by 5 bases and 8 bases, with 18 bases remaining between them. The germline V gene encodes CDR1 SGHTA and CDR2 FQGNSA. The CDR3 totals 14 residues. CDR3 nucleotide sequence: TGTGCCAGCAGCCTGGACACCACCAGGAGAGGCTACACCTTC. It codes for CASSLDTTRRGYTF.

CDR3 DNA sequence: TGTGCCAGCAGAGGTAGCGGGGGCGGGCGAACGAACATTCAGTACTTC. Translation: CASRGSGGGRTNIQYF. The chain combines TRBV2 with TRBJ2-4; 9 nucleotides line up with TRBD2. Germline CDR1 and CDR2: SNHLY and FYNNEI. After removal of 6 bases from V and 7 bases from J, the junction contained 13 bases not matched to a gene. The CDR3 runs 16 residues.

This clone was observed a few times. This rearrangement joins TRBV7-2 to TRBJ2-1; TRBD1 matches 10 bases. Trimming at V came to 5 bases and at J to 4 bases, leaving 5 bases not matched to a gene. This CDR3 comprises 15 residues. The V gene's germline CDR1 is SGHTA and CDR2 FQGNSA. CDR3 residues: CASSEDRGLYNEQFF. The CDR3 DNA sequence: TGTGCCAGCAGCGAAGACAGGGGGCTTTACAATGAGCAGTTCTTC.

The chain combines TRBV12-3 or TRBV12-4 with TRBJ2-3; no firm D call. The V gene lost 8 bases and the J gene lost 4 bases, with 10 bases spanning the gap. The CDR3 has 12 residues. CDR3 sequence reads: CASGPQADTQYF. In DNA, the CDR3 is TGTGCCAGCGGCCCTCAAGCAGATACGCAGTATTTT.

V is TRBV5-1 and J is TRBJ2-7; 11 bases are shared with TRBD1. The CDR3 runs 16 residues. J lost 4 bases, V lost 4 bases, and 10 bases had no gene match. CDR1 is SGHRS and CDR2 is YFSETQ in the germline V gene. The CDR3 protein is CASSAESGTGGYEQYF. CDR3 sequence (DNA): TGCGCCAGCAGCGCGGAATCCGGGACAGGGGGATACGAGCAGTACTTC. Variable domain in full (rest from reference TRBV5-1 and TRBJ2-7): KAGVTQTPRYLIKTRGQQVTLSCSPISGHRSVSWYQQTPGQGLQFLFEYFSETQRNKGNFPGRFSGRQFSNSRSEMNVSTLELGDSALYLCASSAESGTGGYEQYFGPGTRLTVT.

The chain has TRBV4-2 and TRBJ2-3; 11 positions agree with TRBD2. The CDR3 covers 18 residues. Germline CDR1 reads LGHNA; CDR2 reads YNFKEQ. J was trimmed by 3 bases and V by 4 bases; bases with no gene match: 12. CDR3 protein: CASSPRGLAGGFTDTQYF. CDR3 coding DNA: TGTGCCAGCAGCCCCCGGGGGCTAGCGGGGGGTTTTACAGATACGCAGTATTTT.

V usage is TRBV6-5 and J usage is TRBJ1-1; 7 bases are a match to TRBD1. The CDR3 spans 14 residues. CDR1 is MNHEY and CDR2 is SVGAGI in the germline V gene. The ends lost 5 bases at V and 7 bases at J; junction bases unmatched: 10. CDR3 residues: CASSQLRGQSEAFF. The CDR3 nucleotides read TGTGCCAGCAGTCAGCTGAGGGGGCAGAGTGAAGCTTTCTTT.

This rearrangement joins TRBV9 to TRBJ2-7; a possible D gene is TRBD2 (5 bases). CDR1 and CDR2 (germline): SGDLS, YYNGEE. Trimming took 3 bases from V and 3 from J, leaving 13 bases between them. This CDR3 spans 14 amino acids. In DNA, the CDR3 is TGTGCCAGCAGCGCGGGAACTACGATCTACGAGCAGTACTTC. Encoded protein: CASSAGTTIYEQYF. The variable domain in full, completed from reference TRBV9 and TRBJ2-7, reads DSGVTQTPKHLITATGQRVTLRCSPRSGDLSVYWYQQSLDQGLQFLIQYYNGEERAKGNILERFSAQQFPDLHSELNLSSLELGDSALYFCASSAGTTIYEQYFGPGTRLTVT.

The CDR3 loop is CATSWGVGEQFF. CDR3 coding DNA: TGTGCCACCAGCTGGGGGGTGGGGGAGCAGTTCTTC. This sequence joins TRBV15 and TRBJ2-1; D perhaps matches TRBD2 (6 bases). This CDR3 is 12 amino acids long. The V gene lost 5 bases and the J gene lost 10 bases, with 12 bases spanning the gap. CDR1 and CDR2 from the germline V gene are LNHNV and YYDKDF (reference sequence). The whole variable domain, filled in from reference TRBV15 and TRBJ2-1, reads DAMVIQNPRYQVTQFGKPVTLSCSQTLNHNVMYWYQQKSSQAPKLLFHYYDKDFNNEADTPDNFQSRRPNTSFCFLDIRSPGLGDTAMYLCATSWGVGEQFFGPGTRLTVL.